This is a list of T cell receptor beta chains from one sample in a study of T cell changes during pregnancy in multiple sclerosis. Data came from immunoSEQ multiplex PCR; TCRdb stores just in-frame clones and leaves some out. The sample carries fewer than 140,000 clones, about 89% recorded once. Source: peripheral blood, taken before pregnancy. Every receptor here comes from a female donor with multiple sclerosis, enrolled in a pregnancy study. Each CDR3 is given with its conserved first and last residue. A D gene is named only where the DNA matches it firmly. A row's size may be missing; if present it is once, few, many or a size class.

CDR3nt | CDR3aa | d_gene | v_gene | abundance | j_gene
TGCGCCAGCAGCCAGCAGGCACTGAGCTCCTACGAGCAGTACTTC | CASSQQALSSYEQYF | - | TRBV4-1 | - | TRBJ2-7
TGTGCCAGCAGCTGGGGACTAGCGGAGAAACTGGGGGAGACCCAGTACTTC | CASSWGLAEKLGETQYF | TRBD2 | TRBV7-6 | - | TRBJ2-5
TGTGCCAGCAGCCCAACGCCGGGACAGCGGACTTCGGCTTTCTTT | CASSPTPGQRTSAFF | TRBD1 | TRBV5-6 | - | TRBJ1-1
TGTGCCAGCAGCTTACTAAACCGGGCCCAGTACTTC | CASSLLNRAQYF | - | TRBV7-2 | - | TRBJ2-5
TGTGCCAGCAGCCCGGCAGGGGACGATGGCTACACCTTC | CASSPAGDDGYTF | - | TRBV28 | - | TRBJ1-2
TGCGCCAGCAGCCGGGGGGGCGGGACCAACTACGAGCAGTACTTC | CASSRGGGTNYEQYF | TRBD2 | TRBV5-1 | - | TRBJ2-7
TGTGCCAGTAGTATTTCAGATAGCAATCAGCCCCAGCATTTT | CASSISDSNQPQHF | - | TRBV19 | - | TRBJ1-5
TGTGCCAGCACAGCCAAGGGAGGGAATTCACCCCTCCACTTT | CASTAKGGNSPLHF | - | TRBV2 | few | TRBJ1-6
TGTGCCAGCAGCTTCCTGCAGGGTCAAAACACCGGGGAGCTGTTTTTT | CASSFLQGQNTGELFF | - | TRBV7-6 | - | TRBJ2-2
TGTGCCAGCAGCTTGACAGGGGCTAACGGGGAGCTGTTTTTT | CASSLTGANGELFF | TRBD1 | TRBV7-3 | - | TRBJ2-2
TGTGCCAGCAGCCTTAGGACTAGCGGGGGGAAATCCTACGAGCAGTACTTC | CASSLRTSGGKSYEQYF | TRBD2 | TRBV5-6 | - | TRBJ2-7
TGTGCCAGCAGCGGTTGGACTAGCCTATCCACTCAAGAGACCCAGTACTTC | CASSGWTSLSTQETQYF | TRBD2 | TRBV7-6 | - | TRBJ2-5
TGTGCCAGCAGTCCCTATCTGGTTACTGAAGCTTTCTTT | CASSPYLVTEAFF | - | TRBV6-5 | once | TRBJ1-1
TGTGCCTGGGAGGGTTGGACTGAAGCTTTCTTT | CAWEGWTEAFF | - | TRBV30 | - | TRBJ1-1
TGTGCCAGCTCACCACGAACAGGGAGCACAGATACGCAGTATTTT | CASSPRTGSTDTQYF | - | TRBV18 | - | TRBJ2-3
TGTGCCAGCAGCTTGTGGGTTGGCGGGGGTACCGATACGCAGTATTTT | CASSLWVGGGTDTQYF | TRBD2 | TRBV5-4 | - | TRBJ2-3
TGTGCCAGCTCACCAACTGTCACAGATACGCAGTATTTT | CASSPTVTDTQYF | - | TRBV18 | once | TRBJ2-3
TGCGCCAGCAGCTTTAATCCAACAAATAATTCACCCCTCCACTTT | CASSFNPTNNSPLHF | - | TRBV5-1 | - | TRBJ1-6
TGTGCCAGCAGCCCCACAGGACTAAATAACTATGGCTACACCTTC | CASSPTGLNNYGYTF | - | TRBV11-3 | - | TRBJ1-2
TGTGCCAGTAGTGACGGCAGGGTAGTGGAGACCCAGTACTTC | CASSDGRVVETQYF | - | TRBV19 | - | TRBJ2-5
TGTGCCAGCCTTATTGAGGATACGCAGTATTTT | CASLIEDTQYF | - | TRBV28 | - | TRBJ2-3
TGTGCCAGCAGCAGGGGACTAGCAATAACCGGGGAGCTGTTTTTT | CASSRGLAITGELFF | TRBD2 | TRBV9 | - | TRBJ2-2
TGTGCCAGCAGCTTGGGGGGGCCCCGTACTGAAGCTTTCTTT | CASSLGGPRTEAFF | - | TRBV5-5 | - | TRBJ1-1
TGTGCCAGCAGCGGATTGACAGTCGCCAATTCACCCCTCCACTTT | CASSGLTVANSPLHF | - | TRBV7-2 | - | TRBJ1-6
TGTGCCACCGGGGGAAACGGTTTACGGCCCCAGCATTTT | CATGGNGLRPQHF | - | TRBV27 | - | TRBJ1-5
TGCAGCGTTGTCAGGGCAGAGAAATCGTCACATACGCAGTATTTT | CSVVRAEKSSHTQYF | - | TRBV29-1 | - | TRBJ2-3
TGTGCCAGCAGTCCGGCAGGGGCAATAGATACGCAGTATTTT | CASSPAGAIDTQYF | - | TRBV6-5 | - | TRBJ2-3
TGTGCCAGCAGCTTAGTGGTGCGGACAGGGATGGGCAATGAGCAGTTCTTC | CASSLVVRTGMGNEQFF | TRBD1 | TRBV7-9 | - | TRBJ2-1
TGTGCCATCAGTGAGTCGACGGGAGCGGGAGATACGCAGTATTTT | CAISESTGAGDTQYF | - | TRBV10-3 | - | TRBJ2-3
TGTGCCAGCTCTCGCTTTCCGGGACAGGGCGAATATACGCAGTATTTT | CASSRFPGQGEYTQYF | TRBD1 | TRBV18 | - | TRBJ2-3
TGTGCCAGCAGCCACGAGACAGGGGGCTCCTACAATGAGCAGTTCTTC | CASSHETGGSYNEQFF | TRBD1 | TRBV9 | - | TRBJ2-1
TGCAGCGTGGTAGCGGGAGGGCCGGAGGAGCAGTTCTTC | CSVVAGGPEEQFF | TRBD2 | TRBV29-1 | - | TRBJ2-1
TGTGCCAGCACCTACCGACAGGCGAACACTGAAGCTTTCTTT | CASTYRQANTEAFF | - | TRBV6-6 | - | TRBJ1-1
TGCGCCAGCAGCCAAGATTACGGACAGTCTGGGGCCAACGTCCTGACTTTC | CASSQDYGQSGANVLTF | - | TRBV4-1 | - | TRBJ2-6
TGTGCCACGCTGGACAGGGTTTGGACCCAGTACTTC | CATLDRVWTQYF | TRBD1 | TRBV6-1 | once | TRBJ2-5
TGTGCCAGCAGCCAAGATTGGAGTAGCCTTTTCGGGATGCAGCAGTTCTTC | CASSQDWSSLFGMQQFF | - | TRBV4-2 | - | TRBJ2-1
TGTGCCAGCAGCTCCAACTCTGGAAACACCATATATTTT | CASSSNSGNTIYF | - | TRBV7-3 | - | TRBJ1-3
TGTGCCAGCAGCCCCCCGGGACTTAGATCCGAGCAGTACTTC | CASSPPGLRSEQYF | - | TRBV7-2 | - | TRBJ2-7
TGTGCCAGCAGCAAATTCGTTAGACAATCGGCCTATGGCTACACCTTC | CASSKFVRQSAYGYTF | - | TRBV21-1 | - | TRBJ1-2
TGTGCCAGCAGCTTAACAGCGGGCACTGAAGCTTTCTTT | CASSLTAGTEAFF | - | TRBV7-3 | - | TRBJ1-1
TGCGCCAGCAGCTTTTCCGGGACAGGAGGGTATGGCTACACCTTC | CASSFSGTGGYGYTF | TRBD1 | TRBV5-1 | once | TRBJ1-2
TGTGCCAGCAGTGGCCGGCATAGCGGGGGGGCGGGGGAAGAGACCCAGTACTTC | CASSGRHSGGAGEETQYF | TRBD2 | TRBV6-4 | - | TRBJ2-5